A single T cell receptor beta chain is shown here with its context. This specimen belongs to a study of CD8 T cells in Susac syndrome. Reverse transcription used about 0.45 to 1 ug RNA and random hexamers. By means of immunoSEQ multiplex PCR, TCR beta CDR3 spanning 54 Vbeta and 13 Jbeta underwent amplification. TCRdb re-analysed the immunoSEQ multiplex PCR reads in MiXCR, keeping a single row per CDR3 protein. The data hold approximately 130,000 distinct CDR3 sequences, with about 90% observed a single time. Sequencing of TCR beta was performed on blood CD8+ and CD4+ T cells. The multiple sclerosis controls, all treatment-naive patients, had relapsing-remitting disease that was stable or active. CD8+ and CD4+ T cells were negatively isolated; TEMRA cells were FACS-enriched. This clonotype originated in a human donor with multiple sclerosis. The sequenced sample was CD8+ T cells from PBMCs.

CDR3 nucleotide sequence: TGTGCTAGTGGAAGGACGGGGTTTGGGGTACGAGGCGGCTACACCTTC. Translating it yields CASGRTGFGVRGGYTF. The J gene is TRBJ1-2, the V gene TRBV12-5, with D unresolved. The CDR3 is 16 residues long. From germline, CDR1 is LGHNT and CDR2 FRNRAP. Trimming removed 6 bases at V and 8 bases at J, with 25 bases between.